These 16 T cell receptor beta chains were all obtained from the same sample, sequenced in a study of blood T cell repertoires in COVID-19. TCRdb's table, derived via immunoSEQ multiplex PCR, lists solely in-frame clones and lacks some. The sample has approximately 110,000 clones; roughly 85% are singletons. Sequenced sample: peripheral blood. The receptors come from a man in his fifties with acute or convalescent COVID-19.

This chain connects TRBV28 to TRBJ2-5; a weak D match, TRBD1 (5 bases). Germline CDR1 reads MDHEN; CDR2 reads SYDVKM. This CDR3 is built from 13 residues. Trimming stripped 6 bases from V and 3 bases from J, with 11 bases between. CDR3 sequence (DNA): TGTGCCAGCAGAACCGGCAGGGAAGAGACCCAGTACTTC. Its protein is CASRTGREETQYF.

The rearrangement joins TRBV5-1 to TRBJ2-7, with D maybe TRBD1 (5 bases). Germline V lookup: CDR1 SGHRS, CDR2 YFSETQ. CDR3 length: 13 residues. The V and J ends lost 4 bases and 1 base respectively, with 9 bases between them. The CDR3 nucleotides are TGCGCCAGCAGCCCGGCAGGGTCCTACGAGCAGTACTTC. This codes for CASSPAGSYEQYF.

This clone showed up just once. The CDR3 DNA follows: TGTGCCAGCAGCTTGGGGACATCCCTACAAGAGACCCAGTACTTC. Protein sequence: CASSLGTSLQETQYF. This sequence joins TRBV5-5 and TRBJ2-5; tentatively, D is TRBD1 (5 bases). The CDR3 spans 15 residues. V was clipped by 0 bases and J by 2 bases, with 11 bases between them. Germline values: CDR1 SGHKS, CDR2 YYEKEE (reference sequence).

The V and J genes are TRBV27 and TRBJ2-3; 8 positions agree with TRBD1. The CDR3 is 15 amino acids. J gave up 2 bases and V 2 bases, and 3 bases lay outside the gene matches. Germline V gene sequence: CDR1 MNHEY, CDR2 SMNVEV (reference sequence). CDR3 nucleotides: TGTGCCAGCAGTTTACGGGACAGGTACACAGATACGCAGTATTTT. Protein: CASSLRDRYTDTQYF.

The J gene is TRBJ2-7, the V gene TRBV6-2 or TRBV6-3; 12 bases agree with TRBD2. V trimming: 0 bases; J trimming: 0 bases; junction bases outside the gene matches: 9. Germline lookup yields CDR1 MNHEY and CDR2 SVGEGT. The CDR3 covers 19 residues. In nucleotides, the CDR3 is TGTGCCAGCAGTTACTCGATCTCGACTAGCGGGAGAAGCTCCTACGAGCAGTACTTC. Translation: CASSYSISTSGRSSYEQYF.

This clone has more than one count but fewer than ten. The CDR3 DNA reads as TGTGCCAGTAGTGCGGACAGGCTTAATTATGGCTACACCTTC. Its translation: CASSADRLNYGYTF. The chain carries TRBV19 and TRBJ1-2, with 7 bases that match TRBD1. V lost 5 bases to trimming and J lost 5 bases; unmatched junction nucleotides: 8. Germline assignment: CDR1 LNHDA and CDR2 SQIVND (reference sequence). The CDR3 has 14 amino acids.

V gene TRBV30 combines with J gene TRBJ2-2, with a weak D call TRBD1 (6 bases). CDR1 is GTSNPN and CDR2 is SVGIG in the germline V gene (reference sequence). Between the trimmed V and J ends, which lost 0 bases and 1 base, there was a span of 15 bases. This CDR3 has 17 residues. DNA of the CDR3: TGTGCCTGGAGTGTACCTAGGACAGCAAAGAACACCGGGGAGCTGTTTTTT. It is translated as CAWSVPRTAKNTGELFF.

This clone was observed a few times. The chain employs TRBV6-5 and TRBJ1-6; maybe TRBD1 (6 bases). This CDR3 has 16 residues. Between the trimmed V and J ends, which lost 4 bases and 0 bases, there was a span of 10 bases. From germline, CDR1 is MNHEY and CDR2 SVGAGI. CDR3 nucleotides: TGTGCCAGCAGTTCCTCGACAGGCTCCTATAATTCACCCCTCCACTTT. Translation: CASSSSTGSYNSPLHF.

The chain couples TRBV10-1 to TRBJ2-1; 8 bases line up with TRBD2. J lost 10 bases, V lost 0 bases, and 8 bases had no gene match. The CDR3 consists of 15 residues. CDR1 WNHNN and CDR2 SYGVQD come from the germline V gene (reference sequence). The CDR3 DNA reads as TGCGCCAGCAGTGAGTCGACGGGAGGGCCTCAGGAGCAGTTCTTC. It encodes CASSESTGGPQEQFF.

V usage is TRBV3-1 (or the pseudogene TRBV3-2) and J usage is TRBJ2-7; D perhaps matches TRBD1 (5 bases). The germline gives CDR1 LGHDT, CDR2 YNNKEL (reference sequence). The CDR3 covers 16 residues. V was shortened by 0 bases and J by 1 base, with 13 bases between the two germline ends. DNA of the CDR3: TGTGCCAGCAGCCAAGATAGCACAGGAACTTCCTACGAGCAGTACTTC. It translates to CASSQDSTGTSYEQYF.

On this clone itself: The same CDR3 can be traced to other DNA sequences in this sample. The chain recombines TRBV28 with TRBJ1-5, with 9 bases aligning to TRBD1. CDR1 is MDHEN, CDR2 SYDVKM, per germline. V shed 6 bases and J 5 bases; nucleotides not matched to a gene: 5. This CDR3 spans 14 amino acids. The CDR3 DNA is TGTGCCAGCAGCTCGGGACAGGGCCATCAGCCCCAGCATTTT. It translates to CASSSGQGHQPQHF.

The chain combines TRBV19 with TRBJ2-2; TRBD1 matches 7 bases. Germline V CDR1 and CDR2: LNHDA, SQIVND (reference sequence). V gave up 4 bases and J gave up 8 bases; unmatched junction bases: 4. CDR3 length: 13 amino acids. The CDR3 loop is CASSRTGVGELFF. In DNA, the CDR3 is TGTGCCAGTAGTAGAACAGGGGTAGGGGAGCTGTTTTTT.

The rearrangement links TRBV18 to TRBJ2-5; D call uncertain. The CDR3 length is 14 residues. V was cut by 0 bases and J by 2 bases, with 7 bases left in between. Germline V gene sequence: CDR1 KGHSH, CDR2 LQKENI. The DNA for the CDR3 is TGTGCCAGCTCACCACCGAACGGGCAAGAGACCCAGTACTTC. This gives the protein CASSPPNGQETQYF.

This clone appeared a single time. The genes are TRBV3-1 (or the pseudogene TRBV3-2) and TRBJ2-7; D may be TRBD1 (6 bases). The CDR3 has 13 amino acids. Trimming stripped 6 bases from V and 2 bases from J, with 11 bases between. Per the germline V gene, CDR1 is LGHDT and CDR2 is YNNKEL (reference sequence). CDR3 DNA: TGTGCCAGCAGATCCACAGGGACCTACGAGCAGTACTTC. Its translation: CASRSTGTYEQYF.

This clone was observed a single time. V and J are TRBV9 and TRBJ2-1; 7 nucleotides match TRBD1. V trimming: 2 bases; J trimming: 2 bases; junction bases outside the gene matches: 4. Germline loops: CDR1 SGDLS, CDR2 YYNGEE. This CDR3 region has 15 residues. Here the CDR3 DNA reads TGTGCCAGCAGCGTCGAGGGGGCTGCCTACAATGAGCAGTTCTTC. It specifies CASSVEGAAYNEQFF.

The chain employs TRBV7-8 and TRBJ1-1; TRBD1 agrees at 7 bases. The CDR3 has 14 residues. V lost 5 bases and J lost 1; bases outside the gene matches: 4. CDR1 is SGHVS, CDR2 FQNEAQ, per germline. This CDR3 is CASSRGQANTEAFF. CDR3 sequence (DNA): TGTGCCAGCAGCCGAGGACAGGCGAACACTGAAGCTTTCTTT.